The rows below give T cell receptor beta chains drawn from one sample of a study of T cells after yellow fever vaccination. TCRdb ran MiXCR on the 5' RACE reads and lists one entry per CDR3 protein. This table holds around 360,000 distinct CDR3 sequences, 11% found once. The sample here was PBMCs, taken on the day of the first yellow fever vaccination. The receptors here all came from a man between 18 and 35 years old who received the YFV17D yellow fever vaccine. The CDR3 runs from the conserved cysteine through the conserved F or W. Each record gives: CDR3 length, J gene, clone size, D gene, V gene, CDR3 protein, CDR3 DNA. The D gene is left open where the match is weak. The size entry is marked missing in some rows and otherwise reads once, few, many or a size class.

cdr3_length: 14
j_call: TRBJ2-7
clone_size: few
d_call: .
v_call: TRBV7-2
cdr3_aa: CASSPVGWSYEQYF
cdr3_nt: TGTGCCAGCAGCCCCGTGGGTTGGAGTTACGAGCAGTACTTC

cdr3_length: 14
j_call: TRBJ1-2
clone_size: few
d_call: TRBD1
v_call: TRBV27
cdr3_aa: CASSLSAGGYGYTF
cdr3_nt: TGTGCCAGCAGTTTATCAGCAGGGGGCTATGGCTACACCTTC

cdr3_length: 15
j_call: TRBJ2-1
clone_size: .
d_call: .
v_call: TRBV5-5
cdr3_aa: CASSLGPVSYNEQFF
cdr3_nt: TGTGCCAGCAGCTTGGGTCCGGTGAGCTACAATGAGCAGTTCTTC

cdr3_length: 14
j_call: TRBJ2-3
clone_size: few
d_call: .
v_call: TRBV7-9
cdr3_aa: CASSFWTDTDTQYF
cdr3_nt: TGTGCCAGCAGCTTTTGGACAGACACAGATACGCAGTATTTT

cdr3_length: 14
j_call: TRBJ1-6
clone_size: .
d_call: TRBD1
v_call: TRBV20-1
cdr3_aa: CSARGQGGNSPLHF
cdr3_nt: TGCAGTGCTAGGGGACAGGGTGGTAATTCACCCCTCCACTTT

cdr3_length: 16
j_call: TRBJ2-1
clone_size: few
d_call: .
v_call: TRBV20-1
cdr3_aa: CSAKTRPRNTYNEQFF
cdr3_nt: TGCAGTGCTAAAACTAGGCCCCGGAACACCTACAATGAGCAGTTCTTC

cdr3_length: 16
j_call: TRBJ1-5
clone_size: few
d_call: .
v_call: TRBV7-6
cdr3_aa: CASSLGSGIRNQPQHF
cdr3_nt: TGTGCCAGCAGCTTAGGGTCCGGCATCCGCAATCAGCCCCAGCATTTT

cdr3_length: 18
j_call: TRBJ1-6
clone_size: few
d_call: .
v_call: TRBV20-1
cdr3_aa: CSARLDPGDTSYNSPLHF
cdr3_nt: TGCAGTGCTAGACTCGACCCAGGCGATACGTCCTATAATTCACCCCTCCACTTT

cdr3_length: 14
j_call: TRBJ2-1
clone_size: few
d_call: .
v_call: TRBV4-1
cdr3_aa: CASSHRTEPNEQFF
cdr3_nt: TGCGCCAGCAGCCATAGGACAGAGCCTAATGAGCAGTTCTTC

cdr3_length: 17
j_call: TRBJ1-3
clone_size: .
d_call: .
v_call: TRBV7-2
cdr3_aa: CASSLVGSLSSGNTIYF
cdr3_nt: TGTGCCAGCAGCTTAGTGGGCAGCTTGAGCTCTGGAAACACCATATATTTT

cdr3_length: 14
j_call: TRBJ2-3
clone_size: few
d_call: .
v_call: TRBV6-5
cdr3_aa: CASSYKQGPDTQYF
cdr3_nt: TGTGCCAGCAGTTACAAGCAGGGCCCAGATACGCAGTATTTT

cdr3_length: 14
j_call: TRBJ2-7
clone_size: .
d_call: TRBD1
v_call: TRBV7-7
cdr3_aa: CASSLGQGDYEQYF
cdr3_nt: TGTGCCAGCAGCCTGGGGCAGGGGGACTACGAGCAGTACTTC

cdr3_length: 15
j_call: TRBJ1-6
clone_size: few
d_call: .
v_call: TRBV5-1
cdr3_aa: CASSLQGRYNSPLHF
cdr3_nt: TGCGCCAGCAGCCTACAGGGAAGGTATAATTCACCCCTCCACTTT

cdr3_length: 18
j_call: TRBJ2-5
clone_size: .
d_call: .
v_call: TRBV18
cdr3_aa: CASSPILSGRVSRETQYF
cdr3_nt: TGTGCCAGCTCACCAATTCTGAGCGGCAGGGTATCCAGAGAGACCCAGTACTTC

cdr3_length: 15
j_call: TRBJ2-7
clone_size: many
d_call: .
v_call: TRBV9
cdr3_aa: CASSSPDISPYEQYF
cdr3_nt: TGTGCCAGCAGCTCCCCCGACATTTCCCCCTACGAGCAGTACTTC

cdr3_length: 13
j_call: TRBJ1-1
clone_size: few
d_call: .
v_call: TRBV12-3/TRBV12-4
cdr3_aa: CASSLIANTEAFF
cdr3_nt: TGTGCCAGCAGTTTAATAGCGAACACTGAAGCTTTCTTT

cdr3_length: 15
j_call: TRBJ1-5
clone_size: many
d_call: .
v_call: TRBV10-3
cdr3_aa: CAISESLWGAEPQHF
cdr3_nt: TGTGCCATCAGTGAGTCGTTGTGGGGGGCCGAGCCCCAGCATTTT

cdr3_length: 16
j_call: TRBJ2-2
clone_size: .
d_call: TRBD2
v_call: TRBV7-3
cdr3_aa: CASSPGLAGYSGELFF
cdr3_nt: TGTGCCAGCAGCCCGGGACTAGCGGGGTATTCCGGGGAGCTGTTTTTT

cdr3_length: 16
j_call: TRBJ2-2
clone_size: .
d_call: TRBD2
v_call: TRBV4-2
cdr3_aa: CASSHGSGGDTGELFF
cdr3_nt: TGTGCCAGCAGCCATGGGTCGGGGGGGGACACCGGGGAGCTGTTTTTT

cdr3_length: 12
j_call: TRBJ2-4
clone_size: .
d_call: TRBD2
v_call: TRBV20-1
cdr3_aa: CSVGGSGNIQYF
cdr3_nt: TGCAGTGTGGGAGGGTCCGGAAACATTCAGTACTTC

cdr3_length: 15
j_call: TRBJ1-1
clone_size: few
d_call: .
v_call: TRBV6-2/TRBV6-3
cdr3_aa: CASSPGGGGLSEAFF
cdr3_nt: TGTGCCAGCAGTCCCGGAGGAGGGGGACTTTCTGAAGCTTTCTTT

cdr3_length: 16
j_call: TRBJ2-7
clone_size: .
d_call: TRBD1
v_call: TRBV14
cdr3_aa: CASSQGGRQGVYEQYF
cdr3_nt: TGTGCCAGCAGCCAAGGGGGTCGGCAGGGGGTTTACGAGCAGTACTTC

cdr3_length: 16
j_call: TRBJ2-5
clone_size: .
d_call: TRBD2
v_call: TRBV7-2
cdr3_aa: CASSTGTSGGEATQYF
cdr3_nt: TGTGCCAGCAGCACCGGGACTAGCGGGGGGGAGGCTACCCAGTACTTC

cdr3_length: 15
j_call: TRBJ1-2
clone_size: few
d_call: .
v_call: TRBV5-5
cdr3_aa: CASSLQPDRVYGYTF
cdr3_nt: TGTGCCAGCAGCTTGCAACCTGACAGAGTCTATGGCTACACCTTC

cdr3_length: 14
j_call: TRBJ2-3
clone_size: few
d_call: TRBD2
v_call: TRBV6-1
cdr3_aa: CASRTSGYTDTQYF
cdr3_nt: TGTGCCAGCAGGACTAGCGGGTACACAGATACGCAGTATTTT

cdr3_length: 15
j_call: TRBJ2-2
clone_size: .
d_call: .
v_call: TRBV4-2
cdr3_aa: CASSRRAENTGELFF
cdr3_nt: TGTGCCAGCAGCCGGCGAGCGGAGAACACCGGGGAGCTGTTTTTT

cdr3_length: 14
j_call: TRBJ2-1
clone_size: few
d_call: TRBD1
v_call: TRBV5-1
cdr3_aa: CASSSTGPANEQFF
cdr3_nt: TGCGCCAGCAGCTCGACAGGGCCGGCCAATGAGCAGTTCTTC

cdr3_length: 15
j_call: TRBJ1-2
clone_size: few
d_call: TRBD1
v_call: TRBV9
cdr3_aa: CASSVAPGQWGSYTF
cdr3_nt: TGTGCCAGCAGCGTAGCCCCGGGACAGTGGGGGAGCTACACCTTC

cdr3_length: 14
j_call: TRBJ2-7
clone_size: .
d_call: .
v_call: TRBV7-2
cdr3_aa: CASSLTRQSYEQYF
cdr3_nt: TGTGCCAGCAGCTTAACCCGACAATCCTACGAGCAGTACTTC

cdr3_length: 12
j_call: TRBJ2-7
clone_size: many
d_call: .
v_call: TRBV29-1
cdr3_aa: CSVEDDSYEQYF
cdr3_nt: TGCAGCGTTGAAGACGACTCCTACGAGCAGTACTTC

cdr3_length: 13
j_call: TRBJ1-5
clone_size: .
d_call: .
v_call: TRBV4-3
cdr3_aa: CASSRGYNQPQHF
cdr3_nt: TGCGCCAGCAGCCGAGGGTACAATCAGCCCCAGCATTTT

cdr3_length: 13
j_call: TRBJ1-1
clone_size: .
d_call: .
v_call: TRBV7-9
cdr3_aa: CASSFPMNTEAFF
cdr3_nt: TGTGCCAGCAGCTTCCCCATGAACACTGAAGCTTTCTTT

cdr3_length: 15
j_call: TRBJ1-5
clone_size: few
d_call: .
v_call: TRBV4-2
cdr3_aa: CASSQDMGGGQPQHF
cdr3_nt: TGTGCCAGCAGCCAAGATATGGGGGGGGGGCAGCCCCAGCATTTT

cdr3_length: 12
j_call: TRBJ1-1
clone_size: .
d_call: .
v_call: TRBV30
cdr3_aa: CAWGRGDTEAFF
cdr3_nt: TGTGCCTGGGGCAGGGGTGACACTGAAGCTTTCTTT

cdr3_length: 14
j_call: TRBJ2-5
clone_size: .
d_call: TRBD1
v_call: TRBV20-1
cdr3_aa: CSASGTEYLETQYF
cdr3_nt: TGCAGTGCGTCCGGGACAGAGTACCTCGAGACCCAGTACTTC

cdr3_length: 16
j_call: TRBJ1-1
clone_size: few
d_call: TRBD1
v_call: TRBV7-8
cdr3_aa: CASSLVGDSLGTEAFF
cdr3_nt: TGTGCCAGCAGCTTAGTGGGGGACAGTTTAGGCACTGAAGCTTTCTTT

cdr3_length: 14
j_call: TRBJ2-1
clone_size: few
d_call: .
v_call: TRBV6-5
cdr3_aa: CASSSVRGYNEQFF
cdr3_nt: TGTGCCAGCAGTTCCGTGAGGGGTTACAATGAGCAGTTCTTC

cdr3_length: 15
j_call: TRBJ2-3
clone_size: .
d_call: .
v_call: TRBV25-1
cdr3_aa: CATHLGAADLDTQYF
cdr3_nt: TGTGCCACTCACCTAGGGGCAGCCGACCTCGATACGCAGTATTTT

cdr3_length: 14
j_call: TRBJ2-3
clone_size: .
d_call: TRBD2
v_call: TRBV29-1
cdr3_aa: CSVPRLADTDTQYF
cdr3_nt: TGCAGCGTGCCCCGACTAGCGGATACAGATACGCAGTATTTT

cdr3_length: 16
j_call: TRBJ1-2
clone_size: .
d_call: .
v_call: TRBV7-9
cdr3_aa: CASSLQGSLDLSGYTF
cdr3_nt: TGTGCCAGCAGCTTGCAGGGTTCGTTGGACTTATCTGGCTACACCTTC

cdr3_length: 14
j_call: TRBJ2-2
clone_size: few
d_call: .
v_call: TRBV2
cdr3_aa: CASTRAYNTGELFF
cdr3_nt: TGTGCCAGCACCCGAGCCTATAACACCGGGGAGCTGTTTTTT